These T cell receptor beta chains were read from a single sample in a study of CD8 T cells in ankylosing spondylitis. TCRdb re-analysed the 5' RACE reads in MiXCR, keeping a single row per CDR3 protein. Among fewer than 750,000 distinct CDR3 sequences listed, 15% to 20% were seen once. Sequenced input: blood, either unsorted or a sorted T cell fraction (not recorded which). The receptors here all came from a male donor with ankylosing spondylitis. CDR3s include the opening cysteine and the closing phenylalanine or tryptophan. The order of the fields is clone size, V gene, J gene, CDR3 protein. Expanded clones get a size class; other rows say once, few or many, or leave the size out.

clone_size: -; v_call: TRBV2; j_call: TRBJ2-5; cdr3_aa: CASSGGGSRKTQYF
clone_size: -; v_call: TRBV7-8; j_call: TRBJ2-2; cdr3_aa: CASNPDPGQGSGELFF
clone_size: many; v_call: TRBV5-1; j_call: TRBJ2-1; cdr3_aa: CASSLGGLNEQFF
clone_size: few; v_call: TRBV10-3; j_call: TRBJ1-1; cdr3_aa: CAISHTQDRSNTEAFF
clone_size: few; v_call: TRBV27; j_call: TRBJ1-6; cdr3_aa: CASSSEVQGTLHF
clone_size: -; v_call: TRBV7-8; j_call: TRBJ2-7; cdr3_aa: CASSFRPDATYEQYF
clone_size: many; v_call: TRBV12-3/TRBV12-4; j_call: TRBJ1-2; cdr3_aa: CASTPPGADGYTF
clone_size: -; v_call: TRBV6-2/TRBV6-3; j_call: TRBJ2-3; cdr3_aa: CASSTLRGDTQYF
clone_size: -; v_call: TRBV12-3/TRBV12-4; j_call: TRBJ2-7; cdr3_aa: CASSLGTGLAYEQYF
clone_size: many; v_call: TRBV4-1; j_call: TRBJ2-3; cdr3_aa: CASSPSTARSDTQYF
clone_size: many; v_call: TRBV4-2; j_call: TRBJ2-1; cdr3_aa: CASSQDGNEQFF
clone_size: -; v_call: TRBV11-2; j_call: TRBJ1-1; cdr3_aa: CASSPGQGFGEAFF
clone_size: -; v_call: TRBV9; j_call: TRBJ1-2; cdr3_aa: CASSVEGSYGYTF
clone_size: few; v_call: TRBV20-1; j_call: TRBJ2-5; cdr3_aa: CSAWSQETQYF
clone_size: -; v_call: TRBV25-1; j_call: TRBJ1-2; cdr3_aa: CASSNGGQGHYGYTF
clone_size: -; v_call: TRBV7-7; j_call: TRBJ2-3; cdr3_aa: CASSRGPADTQYF
clone_size: -; v_call: TRBV7-9; j_call: TRBJ2-1; cdr3_aa: CASSPGESSYNEQFF
clone_size: few; v_call: TRBV27; j_call: TRBJ2-3; cdr3_aa: CASSSNSGLSTDTQYF
clone_size: -; v_call: TRBV20-1; j_call: TRBJ2-3; cdr3_aa: CSARDKRGTDTQYF
clone_size: -; v_call: TRBV4-1; j_call: TRBJ2-7; cdr3_aa: CASSQVGQGNEQYF
clone_size: -; v_call: TRBV25-1; j_call: TRBJ2-1; cdr3_aa: CASSVRLAGAVEQFF
clone_size: once; v_call: TRBV5-1; j_call: TRBJ2-1; cdr3_aa: CASSLPQGLAEDNEQFF
clone_size: few; v_call: TRBV20-1; j_call: TRBJ2-5; cdr3_aa: CSATEASEGETQYF
clone_size: -; v_call: TRBV11-3; j_call: TRBJ2-2; cdr3_aa: CASSTPDRANTGELFF
clone_size: few; v_call: TRBV12-3/TRBV12-4; j_call: TRBJ2-2; cdr3_aa: CASSPGLALKDGELFF
clone_size: few; v_call: TRBV3-1; j_call: TRBJ1-1; cdr3_aa: CASSQMILNTEAFF
clone_size: many; v_call: TRBV20-1; j_call: TRBJ2-7; cdr3_aa: CSARVGGQYF
clone_size: once; v_call: TRBV19; j_call: TRBJ2-1; cdr3_aa: CASGGPGQGLNEQFF
clone_size: -; v_call: TRBV7-9; j_call: TRBJ2-1; cdr3_aa: CASSGGAGAAYNEQFF